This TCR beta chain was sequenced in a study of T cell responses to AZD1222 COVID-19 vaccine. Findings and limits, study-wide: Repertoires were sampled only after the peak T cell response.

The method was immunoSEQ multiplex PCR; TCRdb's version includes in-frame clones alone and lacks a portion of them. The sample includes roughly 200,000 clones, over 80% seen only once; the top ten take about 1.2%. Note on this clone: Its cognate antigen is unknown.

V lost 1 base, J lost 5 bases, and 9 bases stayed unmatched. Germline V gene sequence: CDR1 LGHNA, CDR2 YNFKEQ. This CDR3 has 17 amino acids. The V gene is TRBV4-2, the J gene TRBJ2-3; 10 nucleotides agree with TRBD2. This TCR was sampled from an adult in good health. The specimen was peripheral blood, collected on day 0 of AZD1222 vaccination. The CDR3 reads CASSQVSGGAGKDTQYF. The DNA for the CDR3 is TGTGCCAGCAGCCAAGTGAGCGGGGGGGCCGGGAAAGATACGCAGTATTTT.